The source of this TCR beta chain is a study of radiation and T cells in renal cell carcinoma. Study information: Nephrectomy followed 15 Gy stereotactic body radiation by 4 weeks.

CDR3 length: 16 amino acids. Germline CDR1 and CDR2: SSHAT and FNYEAQ (reference sequence). Whole-study results and caveats: No pretreatment tumor biopsies were available for baseline clonotypes. From baseline, blood top tumor clonotypes peaked at 2 weeks post-radiation.

Profiling relied on immunoSEQ multiplex PCR, and the TCRdb table lists in-frame clones only, not all of them. The sample holds some 140,000 clones, 70% to 90% seen once. In regard to this clone: What it recognizes is unknown. The junction shows a germline mismatch at one end, possibly a read error.

Regarding time point: baseline pretreatment blood. Treatment given: 15 Gy SBRT to primary tumor, nephrectomy 4 weeks later. Clear cell pathology was present in this patient's renal cell carcinoma. The chain links TRBV7-7 to TRBJ2-5; 7 bases are shared with TRBD1. The sample here was blood, taken from a patient whose treatment included radiotherapy and nephrectomy. The receptor was isolated from a woman aged 50 to 65 with renal cell carcinoma. CDR3 DNA sequence: TGTGCTAGCAGCCTCGGGAACAGGGGACCCGGGGAGACCCAGTACTTC. Amino acids: CASSLGNRGPGETQYF.